This TCR beta chain was captured by sequencing in a study of blood T cell repertoires in COVID-19. There are 14 residues in the CDR3. V was clipped by 5 bases and J by 0 bases, with 10 bases between them. In germline, CDR1 is SGHTA, CDR2 FQGNSA. Clones were sequenced by immunoSEQ multiplex PCR, and TCRdb holds only the in-frame ones, with some missing. Found here are 230,000 or so clones, around four fifths of them singletons; the top ten hold just over 8.5%. Input material: peripheral blood. The rearrangement uses TRBV7-2 and TRBJ1-1; a possible D gene is TRBD1 (6 bases). The source of this sequence is a man aged 40-49 years with active or convalescent COVID-19. CDR3 sequence reads: CASSIRDMNTEAFF. CDR3 nucleotide sequence: TGTGCCAGCAGCATCAGGGACATGAACACTGAAGCTTTCTTT.